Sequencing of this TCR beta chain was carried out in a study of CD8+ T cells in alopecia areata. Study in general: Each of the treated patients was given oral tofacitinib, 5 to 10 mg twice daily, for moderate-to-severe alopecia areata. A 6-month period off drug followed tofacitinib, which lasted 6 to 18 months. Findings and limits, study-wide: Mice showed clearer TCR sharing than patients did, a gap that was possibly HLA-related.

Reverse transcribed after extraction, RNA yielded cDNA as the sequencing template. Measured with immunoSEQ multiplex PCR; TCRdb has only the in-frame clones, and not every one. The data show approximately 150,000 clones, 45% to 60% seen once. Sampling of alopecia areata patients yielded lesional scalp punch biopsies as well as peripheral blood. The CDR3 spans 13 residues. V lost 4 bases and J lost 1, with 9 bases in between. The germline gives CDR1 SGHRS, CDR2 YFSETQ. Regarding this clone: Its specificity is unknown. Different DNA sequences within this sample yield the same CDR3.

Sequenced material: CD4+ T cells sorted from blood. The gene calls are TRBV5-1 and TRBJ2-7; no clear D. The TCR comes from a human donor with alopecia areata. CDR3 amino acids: CASSPDGSYEQYF. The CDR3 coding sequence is TGCGCCAGCAGCCCGGATGGATCCTACGAGCAGTACTTC.